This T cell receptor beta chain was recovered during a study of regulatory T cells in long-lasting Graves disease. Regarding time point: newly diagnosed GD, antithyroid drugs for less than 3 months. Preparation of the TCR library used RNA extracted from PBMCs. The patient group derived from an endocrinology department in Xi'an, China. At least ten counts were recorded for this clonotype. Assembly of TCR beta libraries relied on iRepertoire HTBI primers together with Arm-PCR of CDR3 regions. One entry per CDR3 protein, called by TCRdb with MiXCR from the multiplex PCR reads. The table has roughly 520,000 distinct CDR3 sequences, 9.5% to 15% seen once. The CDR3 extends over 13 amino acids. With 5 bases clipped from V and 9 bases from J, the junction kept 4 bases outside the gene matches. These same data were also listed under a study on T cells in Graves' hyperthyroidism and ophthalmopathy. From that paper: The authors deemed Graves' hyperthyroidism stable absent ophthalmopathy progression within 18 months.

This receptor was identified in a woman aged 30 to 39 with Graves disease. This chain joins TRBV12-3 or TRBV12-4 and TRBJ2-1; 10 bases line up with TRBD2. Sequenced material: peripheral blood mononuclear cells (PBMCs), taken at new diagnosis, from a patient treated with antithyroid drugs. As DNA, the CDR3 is TGTGCCAGCAGTAGCGGGAGGGCCCCTGAGCAGTTCTTC. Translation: CASSSGRAPEQFF.